The 20 T cell receptor beta chains below all came from one sample that was sequenced in a study of T cell repertoires in ileal Crohn's disease. TCRdb's copy holds only in-frame clones and misses some; the assay was immunoSEQ multiplex PCR. The table has roughly 30,000 clones, around 80% seen once. Sequences were obtained from ileal tissue. The receptors come from an adult with Crohn's disease.

CDR3 DNA: TGCGCCAGCAGCTTGGAACGGCGGGAGAATGAGCAGTTCTTC. This gives the protein CASSLERRENEQFF. The chain carries TRBV5-1 and TRBJ2-1; TRBD2 aligns across 7 bases. Losses at the gene ends were 0 bases for V and 7 bases for J; bases not matched to a gene: 4. Germline CDR1 SGHRS, CDR2 YFSETQ. The CDR3 length is 14 residues.

This clone has only one observation. The genes are TRBV30 and TRBJ2-5, with TRBD1 matching 8 bases. The CDR3 has 14 residues. The germline V gene encodes CDR1 GTSNPN and CDR2 SVGIG (reference sequence). With V trimmed by 2 bases and J by 7 bases, 9 bases remained unmatched. The CDR3 loop is CAWSSAGGGGTQYF. CDR3 nucleotides: TGTGCCTGGAGTTCGGCAGGGGGCGGCGGGACCCAGTACTTC. Based on the CDR3 plus reference TRBV30 and TRBJ2-5, the full variable domain is SQTIHQWPATLVQPVGSPLSLECTVEGTSNPNLYWYRQAAGRGLQLLFYSVGIGQISSEVPQNLSASRPQDRQFILSSKKLLLSDSGFYLCAWSSAGGGGTQYFGPGTRLLVL.

This clone was counted a single time. The rearrangement joins TRBV2 to TRBJ2-7; the D gene is possibly TRBD1 (6 bases). Deletions cut 2 bases from V and 3 bases from J, with 11 bases between. Germline CDR1 reads SNHLY; CDR2 reads FYNNEI. This CDR3 is built from 14 residues. The CDR3 sequence is CASSETGTLYEQYF. In nucleotides, the CDR3 is TGTGCCAGCAGTGAAACAGGGACCCTCTACGAGCAGTACTTC.

The rearrangement links TRBV18 to TRBJ2-7; the match to TRBD2 covers 13 bases. The germline gives CDR1 KGHSH, CDR2 LQKENI. The trim removed 3 bases at V and 4 bases at J, leaving 21 bases unmatched. The CDR3 contains 21 residues. This CDR3 reads CASSPPGLAGRPILGAYEQYF. The DNA of the CDR3 is TGTGCCAGCTCACCCCCGGGACTAGCGGGACGTCCTATCCTTGGGGCATACGAGCAGTACTTC.

This clone appeared a few times. The chain joins TRBV21-1 to TRBJ2-3; TRBD2 is the table's D call and was not checked against the DNA. TRBV21-1 is a documented pseudogene. The CDR3 consists of 15 residues. As DNA, the CDR3 is TGTGCCAGCAGCGCTACAACTAGCGGGAGAGATACGCAGTATTTT. It is translated as CASSATTSGRDTQYF.

This chain joins TRBV5-1 and TRBJ2-3; 10 bases align to TRBD1. CDR3 length equals 13 residues. Germline values: CDR1 SGHRS, CDR2 YFSETQ. The V and J ends lost 7 bases and 2 bases, in that order; junction bases with no gene match: 1. CDR3 nucleotide sequence: TGCGCCAGCGGGACAGGGGACACAGATACGCAGTATTTT. Translated: CASGTGDTDTQYF.

V is TRBV5-1 and J is TRBJ2-5; TRBD2 matches 12 bases. Trimming removed 5 bases from V and 2 bases from J; junction bases left unmatched: 4. This CDR3 has 15 amino acids. The V gene's germline CDR1 is SGHRS and CDR2 YFSETQ. In nucleotides, the CDR3 is TGCGCCAGCAGTTTGCTAGCGGGGGGGCAAGAGACCCAGTACTTC. Protein product: CASSLLAGGQETQYF.

Points on this clone: The junction shows a germline mismatch at one end, possibly a read error. The genes are TRBV30 and TRBJ2-3; D is perhaps TRBD1 (6 bases). CDR1 is GTSNPN, CDR2 SVGIG, per germline (reference sequence). CDR3 length equals 12 residues. As DNA, the CDR3 is TGTGCCTGGAGCAAACTAAACCGGGACAAAGGTTTT. Translation gives CAWSKLNRDKGF.

The chain carries TRBV7-2 and TRBJ1-6; D is possibly TRBD1 (5 bases). From germline, CDR1 is SGHTA and CDR2 FQGNSA. The CDR3 runs 14 residues. Trimming removed 6 bases at V and 0 bases at J, with 6 bases between. The DNA for the CDR3 is TGTGCCAGCAGGGGGGGCTCCTATAATTCACCCCTCCACTTT. It encodes CASRGGSYNSPLHF.

A few counts support this clone. The chain joins TRBV27 to TRBJ2-7; 9 nucleotides align to TRBD2. CDR3 length: 18 residues. V lost 3 bases, J lost 6 bases, and 18 bases stayed unmatched. Germline loops: CDR1 MNHEY, CDR2 SMNVEV (reference sequence). This chain's CDR3 is CASSFSTWTSAEIGEQYF. For the CDR3, the DNA is TGTGCCAGCAGTTTTTCAACCTGGACTAGCGCGGAGATAGGCGAGCAGTACTTC.

The J gene is TRBJ2-2, the V gene TRBV29-1; D perhaps matches TRBD2 (5 bases). Germline V CDR1 and CDR2: SQVTM, ANQGSEA. The germline V and J ends were trimmed by 0 bases and 2 bases, with 16 bases remaining between them. The CDR3 loop spans 17 amino acids. The CDR3 here is CSVEDRRVAVNTGELFF. CDR3 bases: TGCAGCGTTGAAGATCGGCGGGTGGCAGTAAACACCGGGGAGCTGTTTTTT.

This clone came up a few times. V is TRBV11-2 and J is TRBJ2-3, with D possibly TRBD2 on 6 matching bases. Germline lookup yields CDR1 SGHAT and CDR2 FQNNGV. Trimming removed 2 bases from V and 13 bases from J, with 16 bases in between. This CDR3 has 13 residues. CDR3 sequence (DNA): TGTGCCAGCAGCTTATTAGCGGCGGGCGTTGAGTATTTT. This codes for CASSLLAAGVEYF.

This chain joins TRBV5-1 and TRBJ1-1; 7 bases fit TRBD1. The CDR3 has 17 amino acids. Germline V gene data show CDR1 as SGHRS and CDR2 as YFSETQ. Trimming cost V 2 bases and J 8 bases; bases outside gene matches: 18. The CDR3 DNA follows: TGCGCCAGCAGCTTACGGTTCGGAGACAGGGCTTTCCAAGAAGCTTTCTTT. It is translated as CASSLRFGDRAFQEAFF.

The chain recombines TRBV5-1 with TRBJ2-3; a possible D gene is TRBD1 (5 bases). CDR1 is SGHRS and CDR2 is YFSETQ in the germline V gene. The CDR3 is made up of 15 amino acids. Trimming took off 0 bases at V and 6 bases at J, with 14 bases between the two ends. The CDR3 region is CASSLVGEPGDTQYF. The DNA of the CDR3 is TGCGCCAGCAGCTTGGTAGGAGAACCAGGGGATACGCAGTATTTT.

The genes are TRBV19 and TRBJ2-2, with D possibly being TRBD2 (6 bases). The CDR3 spans 15 residues. V dropped 7 bases and J dropped 4 bases, with 16 bases sitting between them. Germline V gene data show CDR1 as LNHDA and CDR2 as SQIVND (reference sequence). CDR3 amino acids: CASTMGGLITGELFF. The CDR3 DNA follows: TGTGCCAGTACCATGGGGGGACTCATCACCGGGGAGCTGTTTTTT.

This CDR3 reads CASSIAEGPYEQYF. CDR3 nucleotides: TGTGCCAGTAGTATTGCGGAGGGCCCCTACGAGCAGTACTTC. The V and J genes are TRBV19 and TRBJ2-7; tentative D call: TRBD2 (6 bases). This CDR3 region has 14 residues. The V gene lost 3 bases and the J gene lost 2 bases, with 11 bases spanning the gap. Germline-derived CDR1 and CDR2 are LNHDA and SQIVND (reference sequence).

The chain links TRBV19 to TRBJ2-7; D is possibly TRBD2 (6 bases). The V gene's germline CDR1 is LNHDA and CDR2 SQIVND (reference sequence). The CDR3 length is 18 residues. The germline V and J ends were trimmed by 7 bases and 2 bases, with 27 bases remaining between them. CDR3 sequence: CASKGLGPLSLAAYEQYF. In DNA form, the CDR3 reads TGTGCCAGTAAGGGGTTAGGTCCCCTCTCACTAGCAGCCTACGAGCAGTACTTC.

This clone was counted a few times. The gene calls are TRBV6-1 and TRBJ1-5; 8 bases line up with TRBD1. The ends lost 3 bases at V and 7 bases at J; junction bases unmatched: 5. The germline V gene encodes CDR1 MNHNS and CDR2 SASEGT. CDR3 size: 14 residues. The CDR3 sequence is CASSETGVWQPQHF. The CDR3 DNA follows: TGTGCCAGCAGTGAGACAGGGGTTTGGCAGCCCCAGCATTTT.

The rearrangement joins TRBV4-3 to TRBJ2-7; D not certain. Germline CDR1 and CDR2: LGHNA and YSLEER. The V gene lost 4 bases and the J gene lost 0 bases, with 13 bases spanning the gap. This CDR3 has 15 amino acids. The chain's CDR3 is CASSLSAVGSYEQYF. The DNA for the CDR3 is TGCGCCAGCAGCCTTTCTGCGGTGGGCTCCTACGAGCAGTACTTC.

The chain has TRBV12-5 and TRBJ2-1; 7 bases line up with TRBD2. V trimming: 3 bases; J trimming: 3 bases; junction bases outside the gene matches: 5. Per germline, CDR1 LGHNT and CDR2 FRNRAP. This CDR3 contains 15 residues. CDR3 nucleotides: TGTGCTAGTGGTTTTAGGAGCGGGGTCTACAATGAGCAGTTCTTC. It is translated as CASGFRSGVYNEQFF.